This T cell receptor beta chain was recovered during a study of cytotoxic CD8 clonotypes in ibrutinib-treated CLL. Overall study context: Response was recorded as partial in some 25 patients and complete in 2; at median approximately 65 months, 14 remained remitted and around 12 had progressed. Findings and limits, study-wide: Clonality rose at ibrutinib response, held steady in sustained remission, and fell toward baseline at progression.

Between the trimmed V and J ends, which lost 4 bases and 2 bases, there was a span of 9 bases. Germline V gene lookup returns CDR1 MDHEN and CDR2 SYDVKM. There are 13 residues in the CDR3. The intended depth for sequencing was 1 in 200,000 to 1 in 1 million T cells. This table comes from immunoSEQ multiplex PCR, and its TCRdb copy is limited to in-frame clones, with some not included. The sample yields 30,000 to 40,000 clones, around 63% seen once. Extraction of roughly 2 micrograms of genomic DNA from cryopreserved PBMCs supplied material for TCR beta libraries. This clone was recorded only once. No antigen is known for it.

The chain combines TRBV28 with TRBJ2-7; no reliable D call. This clonotype was sampled from a human donor with chronic lymphocytic leukemia. The sequencing here drew on PBMCs, taken before ibrutinib treatment. CDR3 nucleotide sequence: TGTGCCAGCAGTTCCGCCGCCCCCTACGAGCAGTACTTC. Translating it yields CASSSAAPYEQYF.